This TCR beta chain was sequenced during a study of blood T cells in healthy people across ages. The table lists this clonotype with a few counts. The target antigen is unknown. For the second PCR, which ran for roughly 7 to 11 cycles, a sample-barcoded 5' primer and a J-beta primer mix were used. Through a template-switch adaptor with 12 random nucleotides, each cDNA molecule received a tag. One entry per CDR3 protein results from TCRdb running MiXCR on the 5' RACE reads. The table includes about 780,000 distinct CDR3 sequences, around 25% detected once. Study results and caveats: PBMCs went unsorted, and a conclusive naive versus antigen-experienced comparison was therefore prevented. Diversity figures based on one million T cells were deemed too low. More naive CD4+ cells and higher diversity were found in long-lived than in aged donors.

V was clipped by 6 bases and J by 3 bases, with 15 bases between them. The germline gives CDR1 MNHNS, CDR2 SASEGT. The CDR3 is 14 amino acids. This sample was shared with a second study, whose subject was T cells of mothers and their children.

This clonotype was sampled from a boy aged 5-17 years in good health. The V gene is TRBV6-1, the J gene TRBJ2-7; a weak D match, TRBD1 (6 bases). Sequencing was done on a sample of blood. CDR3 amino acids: CASSEGVWDYEQYF. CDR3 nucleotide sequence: TGTGCCAGCAGCGAGGGGGTGTGGGACTACGAGCAGTACTTC.